The 20 T cell receptor beta chains presented below share a single source sample, sequenced in a study of cytomegalovirus exposure and HLA in healthy donors. Primers included in the PCR were 60 Vbeta and 13 Jbeta primers. Profiling relied on immunoSEQ multiplex PCR, and the TCRdb table lists in-frame clones only, not all of them. The sample comprises some 140,000 clones, roughly three fifths of which are singletons, and 2% to 2.5% rests with the top ten. Sequenced input: PBMCs. The receptors stem from a woman between 40 and 55 years old in good health and CMV-seronegative.

This chain links TRBV7-3 with TRBJ2-3, with TRBD1 matching 8 bases. This CDR3 has 17 amino acids. The V segment lost 1 base and the J segment 2 bases; nucleotides outside the gene matches: 8. From germline, CDR1 is SGHTA and CDR2 FQGTGA. CDR3 nucleotides: TGTGCCAGCAGCTTAAATTCCGGACAGGGAGACACAGATACGCAGTATTTT. Its translation is CASSLNSGQGDTDTQYF.

The chain employs TRBV7-9 and TRBJ1-1; maybe TRBD1 (5 bases). Germline V gene lookup returns CDR1 SEHNR and CDR2 FQNEAQ (reference sequence). The CDR3 spans 15 residues. V gave up 5 bases and J gave up 3 bases, with 16 bases separating them. The DNA for the CDR3 is TGTGCCAGCAGCCCCCAGCAGGGATTGTACACTGAAGCTTTCTTT. Translated: CASSPQQGLYTEAFF. The complete variable domain, with remaining parts taken from reference TRBV7-9 and TRBJ1-1, reads DTGVSQNPRHKITKRGQNVTFRCDPISEHNRLYWYRQTLGQGPEFLTYFQNEAQLEKSRLLSDRFSAERPKGSFSTLEIQRTEQGDSAMYLCASSPQQGLYTEAFFGQGTRLTVV.

The V gene is TRBV11-2, the J gene TRBJ2-5, with a tentative D call TRBD1 (5 bases). Trimming cost V 6 bases and J 2 bases, with 16 bases left between them. CDR1 and CDR2 (germline): SGHAT, FQNNGV. The CDR3 covers 15 residues. The CDR3 DNA reads as TGTGCCAGCAGTCTTCTGTCAGGGCAGCAAGAGACCCAGTACTTC. This encodes CASSLLSGQQETQYF.

The chain carries TRBV9 and TRBJ2-1; 9 bases match TRBD1. The V segment lost 4 bases and the J segment 12 bases; nucleotides outside the gene matches: 11. Germline V gene lookup returns CDR1 SGDLS and CDR2 YYNGEE. The CDR3 contains 14 residues. CDR3 DNA sequence: TGTGCCAGCAGCCCGACCGGGACAGGGTCAACGCAGTTCTTC. Its protein product is CASSPTGTGSTQFF.

The chain couples TRBV7-9 to TRBJ1-5; tentative D call: TRBD1 (6 bases). Germline V gene data show CDR1 as SEHNR and CDR2 as FQNEAQ (reference sequence). Trimming took 5 bases from V and 5 from J, leaving 13 bases between them. This CDR3 has 14 amino acids. As DNA, the CDR3 is TGTGCCAGCAGCGGGAACGACAGGTATCAGCCCCAGCATTTT. Its protein product is CASSGNDRYQPQHF.

The chain has TRBV5-1 and TRBJ1-4, with D perhaps TRBD1 (5 bases). This CDR3 is 14 amino acids long. Germline CDR1 reads SGHRS; CDR2 reads YFSETQ. The V end lost 4 bases, the J end lost 3 bases, and 10 bases lay between the germline ends. CDR3 amino acids: CASSRGGANEKLFF. CDR3 sequence (DNA): TGCGCCAGCAGCCGCGGGGGGGCTAATGAAAAACTGTTTTTT.

The chain joins TRBV11-2 to TRBJ2-1, with D maybe TRBD2 (7 bases). V was cut by 6 bases and J by 7 bases, with 19 bases left in between. The CDR3 is 15 amino acids. Germline CDR1 reads SGHAT; CDR2 reads FQNNGV. The CDR3 nucleotides read TGTGCCAGCAGGGTAATCGGGGGGCGAAAAAATGAGCAGTTCTTC. As protein: CASRVIGGRKNEQFF.

This clone occurred a few times. The V and J genes are TRBV5-1 and TRBJ2-1, with 9 bases identical to TRBD2. The trim removed 2 bases at V and 4 bases at J, leaving 4 bases unmatched. The CDR3 is 15 residues long. Germline values: CDR1 SGHRS, CDR2 YFSETQ. CDR3 nucleotide sequence: TGCGCCAGCAGCTTTAGCGGGGGCGCATACAATGAGCAGTTCTTC. This encodes CASSFSGGAYNEQFF.

The rearrangement joins TRBV7-2 to TRBJ2-7, with 9 bases that match TRBD1. Germline V gives CDR1 SGHTA, CDR2 FQGNSA. V shed 2 bases and J 7 bases; nucleotides not matched to a gene: 6. The CDR3 consists of 14 residues. CDR3 sequence reads: CASSLWGQGREQYF. Written as DNA, the CDR3 is TGTGCCAGCAGCTTATGGGGACAGGGTCGGGAGCAGTACTTC.

The chain recombines TRBV6-5 with TRBJ1-5; tentatively, D is TRBD1 (6 bases). Trimming left V 5 bases short and J 4 bases short, with 12 bases between. The CDR3 is 14 amino acids. Per the germline V gene, CDR1 is MNHEY and CDR2 is SVGAGI. This CDR3 is CASSATGLNQPQHF. Written as DNA, the CDR3 is TGTGCCAGCAGTGCTACAGGGCTAAATCAGCCCCAGCATTTT.

With regard to this clone: Other DNA sequences in this specimen translate into the identical CDR3. The V gene is TRBV7-9, the J gene TRBJ1-1; 7 positions agree with TRBD1. CDR3 length equals 13 residues. CDR1 and CDR2 from the germline V gene are SEHNR and FQNEAQ (reference sequence). With 2 bases clipped from V and 3 bases from J, the junction kept 0 bases outside the gene matches. CDR3 protein: CASSLQGDTEAFF. The CDR3 coding sequence is TGTGCCAGCAGCTTACAGGGGGACACTGAAGCTTTCTTT.

This clone occurred once. The chain joins TRBV6-1 to TRBJ1-6, with unresolved D. Germline values: CDR1 MNHNS, CDR2 SASEGT. Trimming shortened V by 3 bases and J by 1 base, and 7 bases separated the two germline ends. The CDR3 is made up of 15 amino acids. The CDR3 sequence: CASSEPSSYNSPLHF. Here the CDR3 DNA reads TGTGCCAGCAGTGAGCCCAGTTCCTATAATTCACCCCTCCACTTT.

The chain links TRBV2 to TRBJ1-6; the match to TRBD1 covers 7 bases. This CDR3 contains 14 residues. V gave up 9 bases and J gave up 8 bases; unmatched junction bases: 10. Germline V lookup: CDR1 SNHLY, CDR2 FYNNEI. CDR3 residues: CASYRGLEYSPLHF. Written as DNA, the CDR3 is TGTGCCAGTTACAGGGGTCTGGAATATTCACCCCTCCACTTT.

The rearrangement uses TRBV4-2 and TRBJ1-3; no definite D call. Trimming removed 2 bases from V and 2 bases from J, with 10 bases in between. Germline V CDR1 and CDR2: LGHNA, YNFKEQ. This CDR3 comprises 15 residues. The CDR3 loop reads CASSQPTDTGNTIYF. The CDR3 nucleotides are TGTGCCAGCAGCCAACCTACAGATACTGGAAACACCATATATTTT.

This chain connects TRBV5-1 to TRBJ2-5; D may be TRBD1 (6 bases). This CDR3 region has 12 residues. The V end lost 0 bases, the J end lost 11 bases, and 11 bases lay between the germline ends. CDR1 and CDR2 (germline): SGHRS, YFSETQ. The CDR3 nucleotides read TGCGCCAGCAGCTTGGAACAGGGTGAGCAGTACTTC. It is translated as CASSLEQGEQYF.

This chain links TRBV30 with TRBJ1-1; D is ambiguous. This CDR3 comprises 13 residues. Between the trimmed V and J ends, which lost 0 bases and 4 bases, there was a span of 9 bases. Per germline, CDR1 GTSNPN and CDR2 SVGIG (reference sequence). CDR3 sequence: CAWSVDMSTEAFF. CDR3 coding DNA: TGTGCCTGGAGTGTAGACATGAGCACTGAAGCTTTCTTT.

The V and J genes are TRBV6-1 and TRBJ1-6; D gene uncertain. CDR3 length: 13 residues. The V gene's germline CDR1 is MNHNS and CDR2 SASEGT. The ends were cut back, 5 bases at V and 8 bases at J, with 10 bases in the middle. The CDR3: CASSPSGDSPLHF. CDR3 DNA sequence: TGTGCCAGCAGTCCATCCGGAGATTCACCCCTCCACTTT.

The V gene is TRBV2, the J gene TRBJ1-5; D might be TRBD1 (5 bases). Trimming took off 1 base at V and 1 base at J, with 8 bases between the two ends. The CDR3 is 15 amino acids. Germline V gene sequence: CDR1 SNHLY, CDR2 FYNNEI. CDR3 DNA: TGTGCCAGCAGTGAAGAGGGGCTAAGCAATCAGCCCCAGCATTTT. This sequence encodes CASSEEGLSNQPQHF.

This rearrangement joins TRBV28 to TRBJ1-5, with D possibly matching TRBD1 (5 bases). The V and J ends lost 5 bases and 6 bases respectively, with 17 bases between them. Germline V lookup: CDR1 MDHEN, CDR2 SYDVKM. This CDR3 has 15 amino acids. The DNA for the CDR3 is TGTGCCAGCAGTCCAACCGATGCGGGGGGTCAGCCCCAGCATTTT. Translation: CASSPTDAGGQPQHF.

The V call is TRBV7-2, the J call TRBJ1-5; 9 nucleotides agree with TRBD1. The trim removed 1 base at V and 7 bases at J, leaving 5 bases unmatched. The CDR3 contains 15 residues. Per the germline V gene, CDR1 is SGHTA and CDR2 is FQGNSA. The CDR3 region is CASSLVQGAGQPQHF. CDR3 sequence (DNA): TGTGCCAGCAGCTTAGTACAGGGGGCTGGACAGCCCCAGCATTTT.